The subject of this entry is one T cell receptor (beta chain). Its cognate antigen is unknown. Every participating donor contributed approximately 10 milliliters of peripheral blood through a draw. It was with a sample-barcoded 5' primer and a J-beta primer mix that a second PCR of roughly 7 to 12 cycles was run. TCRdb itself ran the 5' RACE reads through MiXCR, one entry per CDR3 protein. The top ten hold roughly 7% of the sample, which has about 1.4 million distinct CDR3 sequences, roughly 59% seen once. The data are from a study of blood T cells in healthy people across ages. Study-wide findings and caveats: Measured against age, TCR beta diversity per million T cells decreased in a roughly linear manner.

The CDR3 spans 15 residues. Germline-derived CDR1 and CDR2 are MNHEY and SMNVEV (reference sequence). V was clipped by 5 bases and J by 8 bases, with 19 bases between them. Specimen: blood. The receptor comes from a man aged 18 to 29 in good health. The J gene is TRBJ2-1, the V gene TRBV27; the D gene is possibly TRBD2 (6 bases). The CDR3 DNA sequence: TGTGCCAGCAGTGGTCATAGCGGCCAGGTCGATGAGCAGTTCTTC. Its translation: CASSGHSGQVDEQFF.